Shown below are 10 T cell receptor beta chains from a single sample sequenced in a study of blood T cell repertoires in COVID-19. Generated by immunoSEQ multiplex PCR, the TCRdb table keeps only in-frame clones and is missing some. Seen here are more than 25,000 clones, almost 85% observed once, and the top ten hold roughly 10%. Sequences were obtained from peripheral blood. These receptors were taken from an elderly man with active COVID-19.

This chain links TRBV19 with TRBJ2-1; 8 bases are a match to TRBD2. Trimming at V came to 0 bases and at J to 11 bases, leaving 12 bases not matched to a gene. CDR3 length: 16 residues. CDR1 is LNHDA, CDR2 SQIVND, per germline (reference sequence). The CDR3 nucleotides are TGTGCCAGTAGTATAGATCTGACAAGCGGGGGAGGAAAGCAGTTCTTC. Translation gives CASSIDLTSGGGKQFF.

The chain employs TRBV4-1 and TRBJ2-7; 8 bases align to TRBD1. The CDR3 has 16 residues. Per the germline V gene, CDR1 is MGHRA and CDR2 is YSYEKL. With V trimmed by 6 bases and J by 3 bases, 13 bases remained unmatched. The CDR3 sequence is CASSPHGTGKYYEQYF. The DNA of the CDR3 is TGCGCCAGCAGTCCTCATGGGACAGGCAAGTACTACGAGCAGTACTTC.

This clone was counted a few times. This chain joins TRBV7-2 and TRBJ2-7; TRBD2 might be the D (6 bases). Germline loops: CDR1 SGHTA, CDR2 FQGNSA. Trimming pared 0 bases from V and 0 bases from J, leaving 9 bases between. The CDR3 covers 15 residues. The chain's CDR3 is CASSLAGTVSYEQYF. CDR3 bases: TGTGCCAGCAGCTTAGCCGGGACTGTCTCCTACGAGCAGTACTTC.

This clone occurred once. The chain combines TRBV21-1 with TRBJ2-4; the tabulated D call, TRBD1, remains unverified against the DNA. TRBV21-1 counts as a pseudogene. The CDR3 totals 17 residues. The CDR3 reads CASSKEGAGLAKNIQYF. DNA for the CDR3: TGTGCCAGCAGCAAAGAGGGGGCGGGGTTAGCCAAAAACATTCAGTACTTC.

This clone turned up a few times. The chain couples TRBV6-5 to TRBJ1-1; D is perhaps TRBD1 (6 bases). The CDR3 is made up of 13 amino acids. Trimming took off 6 bases at V and 1 base at J, with 9 bases between the two ends. The germline V gene has CDR1 MNHEY and CDR2 SVGAGI. This CDR3 reads CASRTQGNTEAFF. CDR3 sequence (DNA): TGTGCCAGCAGAACACAGGGGAACACTGAAGCTTTCTTT.

This clone was counted between two and nine times. The chain is built from TRBV20-1 and TRBJ2-3, with unresolved D. Looked up from germline, CDR1 is DFQATT and CDR2 is SNEGSKA (reference sequence). The V end lost 3 bases, the J end lost 4 bases, and 11 bases lay between the germline ends. The CDR3 covers 13 residues. CDR3 in DNA: TGCAGTGCTAGTAAGTTTGTAGCAGATACGCAGTATTTT. Protein: CSASKFVADTQYF.

V and J are TRBV19 and TRBJ2-1; no reliable D call. Trimming cost V 3 bases and J 7 bases, with 7 bases left between them. The CDR3 sequence is 12 residues long. Germline-derived CDR1 and CDR2 are LNHDA and SQIVND (reference sequence). CDR3 protein: CASSILGNEQFF. In DNA form, the CDR3 reads TGTGCCAGTAGTATTCTCGGTAATGAGCAGTTCTTC.

This clone appeared once. The rearrangement uses TRBV20-1 and TRBJ2-6; D remains unclear. This CDR3 spans 13 amino acids. Germline V gene sequence: CDR1 DFQATT, CDR2 SNEGSKA (reference sequence). Trimming removed 3 bases from V and 3 bases from J, with 6 bases in between. DNA for the CDR3: TGCAGTGCTAGTAACATTGGGGCCAACGTCCTGACTTTC. This encodes CSASNIGANVLTF.

This clone has a handful of counts. This chain connects TRBV12-5 to TRBJ1-5; 11 bases map to TRBD1. The CDR3 loop spans 14 amino acids. Germline V lookup: CDR1 LGHNT, CDR2 FRNRAP. Trimming at V came to 6 bases and at J to 4 bases, leaving 2 bases not matched to a gene. DNA for the CDR3: TGTGCTAGTGGAGGGGACAGGGGGAATCAGCCCCAGCATTTT. Its translation: CASGGDRGNQPQHF.

The genes are TRBV9 and TRBJ1-3; D perhaps matches TRBD1 (6 bases). This CDR3 has 15 residues. Germline V CDR1 and CDR2: SGDLS, YYNGEE. Trimming cost V 4 bases and J 2 bases, with 13 bases left between them. CDR3 in DNA: TGTGCCAGCAGCCCCCAACAGGGAACTGGAAACACCATATATTTT. Its protein product is CASSPQQGTGNTIYF.